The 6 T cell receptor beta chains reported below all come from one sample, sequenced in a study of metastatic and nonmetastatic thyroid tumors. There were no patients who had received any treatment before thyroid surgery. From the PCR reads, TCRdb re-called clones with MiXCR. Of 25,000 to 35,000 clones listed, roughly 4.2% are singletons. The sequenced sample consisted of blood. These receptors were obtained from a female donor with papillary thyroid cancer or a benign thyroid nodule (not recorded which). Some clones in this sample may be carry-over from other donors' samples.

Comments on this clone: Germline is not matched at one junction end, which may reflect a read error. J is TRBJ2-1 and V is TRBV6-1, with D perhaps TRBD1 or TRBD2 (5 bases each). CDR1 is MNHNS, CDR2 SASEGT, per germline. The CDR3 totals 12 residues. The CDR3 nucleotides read TGTGCCAGCAGAGAACAGCTGGGGGAGCAGCTCTTT. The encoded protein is CASREQLGEQLF.

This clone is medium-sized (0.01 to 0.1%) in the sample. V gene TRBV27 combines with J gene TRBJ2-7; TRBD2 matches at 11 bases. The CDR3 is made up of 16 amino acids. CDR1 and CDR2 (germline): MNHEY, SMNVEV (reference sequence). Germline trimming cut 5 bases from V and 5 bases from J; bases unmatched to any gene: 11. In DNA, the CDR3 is TGTGCCAGCAGTCAGTTAGCGGGAGGGTGGGCCGACGAGCAGTACTTC. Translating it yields CASSQLAGGWADEQYF.

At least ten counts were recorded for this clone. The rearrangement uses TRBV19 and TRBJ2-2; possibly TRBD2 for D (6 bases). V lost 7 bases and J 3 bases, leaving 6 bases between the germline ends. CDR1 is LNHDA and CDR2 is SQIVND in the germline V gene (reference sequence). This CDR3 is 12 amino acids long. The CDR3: CASTGDTGELFF. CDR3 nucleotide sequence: TGTGCCAGTACGGGGGACACCGGGGAGCTGTTTTTT.

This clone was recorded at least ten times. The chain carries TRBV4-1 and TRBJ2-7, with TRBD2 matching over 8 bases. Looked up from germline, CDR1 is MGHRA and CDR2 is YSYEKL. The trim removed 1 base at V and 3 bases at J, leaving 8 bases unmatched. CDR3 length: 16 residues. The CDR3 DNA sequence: TGCGCCAGCAGCCAAGGGAGGGGCGGGAGGTTCTACGAGCAGTACTTC. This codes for CASSQGRGGRFYEQYF.

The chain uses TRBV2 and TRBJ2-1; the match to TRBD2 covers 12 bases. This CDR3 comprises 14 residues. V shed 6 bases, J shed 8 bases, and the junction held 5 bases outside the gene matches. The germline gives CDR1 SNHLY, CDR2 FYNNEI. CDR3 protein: CASRVTSGSDEQFF. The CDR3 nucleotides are TGTGCCAGCAGGGTGACTAGCGGGAGCGATGAGCAGTTCTTC.

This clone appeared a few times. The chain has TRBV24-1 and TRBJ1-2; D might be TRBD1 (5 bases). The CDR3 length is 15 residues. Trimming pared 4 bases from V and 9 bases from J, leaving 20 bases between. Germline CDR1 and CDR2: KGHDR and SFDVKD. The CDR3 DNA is TGTGCCACCAGTGACCGCGGGACTGCTGCACACCGCTACACCTTC. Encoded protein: CATSDRGTAAHRYTF.